A selection of T cell receptor beta chains follows, all from one sample in a study of tumor-infiltrating lymphocytes in primary liver carcinoma. MiXCR, run by TCRdb on the multiplex PCR reads, gives a single entry per CDR3 protein. The repertoire has 300,000 to 350,000 distinct CDR3 sequences, 65% of them found once; the top ten carry about 6.5%. Input material: peripheral blood. The receptors come from a man aged 40-49 years with primary liver carcinoma and hepatitis B virus infection. Each CDR3 is given with its conserved first and last residue. The D gene is left open where the match is weak. Where a row states a size, it is once, few, many or the class of an expanded clone; other rows omit it.

cdr3_aa: CASSSGEQPQHF
cdr3_nt: TGTGCCAGCAGTTCTGGAGAACAGCCCCAGCATTTT
clone_size: .
j_call: TRBJ1-5
d_call: .
v_call: TRBV12-3/TRBV12-4

cdr3_aa: CASSPQVGGYEQYF
cdr3_nt: TGTGCCAGCAGCCCCCAGGTGGGGGGCTACGAGCAGTACTTC
clone_size: many
j_call: TRBJ2-7
d_call: .
v_call: TRBV11-2

cdr3_aa: CASSLSASTLLREKLFF
cdr3_nt: TGTGCCAGCAGCTTAAGTGCCAGTACACTTCTGCGGGAAAAACTGTTTTTT
clone_size: few
j_call: TRBJ1-4
d_call: .
v_call: TRBV11-2

cdr3_aa: CASSLPGTAYEQYF
cdr3_nt: TGTGCCAGCAGCTTGCCCGGGACAGCCTACGAGCAGTACTTC
clone_size: many
j_call: TRBJ2-7
d_call: TRBD1
v_call: TRBV5-4

cdr3_aa: CASSLVSGRGPSSYEQYF
cdr3_nt: TGTGCCAGCAGCTTAGTGTCTGGCAGGGGACCCTCTAGCTACGAGCAGTACTTC
clone_size: few
j_call: TRBJ2-7
d_call: .
v_call: TRBV13

cdr3_aa: CASSDVRGNHEQYF
cdr3_nt: TGCGCCAGCAGTGATGTGAGAGGTAACCACGAGCAATACTTC
clone_size: .
j_call: TRBJ2-7
d_call: .
v_call: TRBV10-2

cdr3_aa: CASSLGGTGVSTDTQYF
cdr3_nt: TGTGCCAGCAGCTTAGGGGGGACAGGGGTTAGCACAGATACGCAGTATTTT
clone_size: many
j_call: TRBJ2-3
d_call: TRBD1
v_call: TRBV11-2

cdr3_aa: CASSLNAEEQFF
cdr3_nt: TGTGCCAGCAGCTTAAATGCCGAAGAGCAGTTCTTC
clone_size: many
j_call: TRBJ2-1
d_call: .
v_call: TRBV11-3

cdr3_aa: CASSWGQIDTQYF
cdr3_nt: TGTGCCAGCAGTTGGGGGCAGATAGATACACAGTATTTT
clone_size: .
j_call: TRBJ2-3
d_call: .
v_call: TRBV6-2/TRBV6-3

cdr3_aa: CASSLGSEQFF
cdr3_nt: TGTGCCAGCAGCCTGGGTAGTGAGCAGTTCTTC
clone_size: medium-sized
j_call: TRBJ2-1
d_call: .
v_call: TRBV11-2

cdr3_aa: CASSKDGKSKNIQYF
cdr3_nt: TGTGCCAGCAGCAAAGATGGAAAGAGCAAAAACATTCAGTACTTC
clone_size: .
j_call: TRBJ2-4
d_call: .
v_call: TRBV21-1

cdr3_aa: CASSLAGLAGGPNEQYF
cdr3_nt: TGTGCCAGCAGCTTAGCGGGACTAGCGGGAGGGCCAAACGAGCAGTACTTC
clone_size: many
j_call: TRBJ2-7
d_call: TRBD2
v_call: TRBV11-2

cdr3_aa: CASRNGQGAWTWELFF
cdr3_nt: TGCGCCAGCAGAAACGGACAGGGGGCATGGACCTGGGAGCTGTTTTTT
clone_size: .
j_call: TRBJ2-2
d_call: TRBD1
v_call: TRBV10-2

cdr3_aa: CVSSWSGQGNTEAFF
cdr3_nt: TGTGTCAGCAGTTGGTCGGGACAGGGGAACACTGAAGCTTTCTTT
clone_size: once
j_call: TRBJ1-1
d_call: TRBD1
v_call: TRBV6-5

cdr3_aa: CASSSIRDRETTGGLFF
cdr3_nt: TGTGCCAGCAGCTCGATAAGGGACAGGGAGACCACCGGGGGGCTGTTTTTT
clone_size: .
j_call: TRBJ2-2
d_call: TRBD1
v_call: TRBV7-8

cdr3_aa: CASSYSRGAGGELVF
cdr3_nt: TGTGCCAGCAGTTACTCGAGAGGGGCCGGCGGGGAGCTGGTTTTT
clone_size: few
j_call: TRBJ2-2
d_call: .
v_call: TRBV6-2/TRBV6-3

cdr3_aa: CASSFSWAGTNTEAFF
cdr3_nt: TGTGCCAGCAGTTTCTCCTGGGCAGGAACCAACACTGAAGCTTTCTTT
clone_size: many
j_call: TRBJ1-1
d_call: .
v_call: TRBV12-3/TRBV12-4

cdr3_aa: CASSHMTGVNEKLFF
cdr3_nt: TGTGCCAGCAGCCATATGACAGGGGTTAATGAAAAACTGTTTTTT
clone_size: once
j_call: TRBJ1-4
d_call: TRBD1
v_call: TRBV6-5

cdr3_aa: CASGLAGNFKSYNEQFF
cdr3_nt: TGTGCTAGCGGACTAGCGGGAAATTTCAAATCCTACAATGAGCAGTTCTTC
clone_size: .
j_call: TRBJ2-1
d_call: TRBD2
v_call: TRBV28

cdr3_aa: CASSQAGAQETQYF
cdr3_nt: TGTGCCAGCAGCCAGGCGGGGGCACAAGAGACCCAGTACTTC
clone_size: many
j_call: TRBJ2-5
d_call: .
v_call: TRBV4-2

cdr3_aa: CASSPSYQRWQFF
cdr3_nt: TGTGCCAGCAGCCCGTCGTATCAGCGCTGGCAGTTCTTC
clone_size: .
j_call: TRBJ2-1
d_call: .
v_call: TRBV11-3

cdr3_aa: CTSSRSGTNEQFF
cdr3_nt: TGTACCAGCAGCCGTAGCGGGACTAATGAGCAGTTCTTC
clone_size: .
j_call: TRBJ2-1
d_call: TRBD2
v_call: TRBV7-9

cdr3_aa: CSVYSGTSEPNTGELFF
cdr3_nt: TGCAGCGTTTACTCCGGGACTAGCGAACCAAACACCGGGGAACTGTTTTTT
clone_size: .
j_call: TRBJ2-2
d_call: TRBD2
v_call: TRBV29-1

cdr3_aa: CASSQGGNGYTF
cdr3_nt: TGCGCCAGCAGCCAAGGGGGGAATGGCTACACCTTC
clone_size: many
j_call: TRBJ1-2
d_call: .
v_call: TRBV4-3

cdr3_aa: CASRDRGGGYNEQFF
cdr3_nt: TGTGCCAGCAGGGACAGGGGGGGAGGCTACAATGAGCAGTTCTTC
clone_size: many
j_call: TRBJ2-1
d_call: TRBD1
v_call: TRBV6-5

cdr3_aa: CASSFTRATYNEQFF
cdr3_nt: TGCGCCAGCAGCTTTACCCGAGCGACTTACAATGAGCAGTTCTTC
clone_size: many
j_call: TRBJ2-1
d_call: .
v_call: TRBV4-3

cdr3_aa: CASSPGIAPTNEKLFF
cdr3_nt: TGTGCCAGCAGCCCCGGCATAGCTCCAACTAATGAAAAACTGTTTTTT
clone_size: many
j_call: TRBJ1-4
d_call: .
v_call: TRBV11-2

cdr3_aa: CASISGTKGGTDTQYF
cdr3_nt: TGTGCCAGCATTTCGGGGACTAAAGGCGGCACAGATACGCAGTATTTT
clone_size: .
j_call: TRBJ2-3
d_call: TRBD2
v_call: TRBV11-2

cdr3_aa: CASNDARGGEQFF
cdr3_nt: TGCGCCAGCAATGATGCCCGGGGTGGTGAGCAGTTCTTC
clone_size: many
j_call: TRBJ2-1
d_call: .
v_call: TRBV10-2

cdr3_aa: CASNQVSGQGGPEAFF
cdr3_nt: TGTGCCAGCAACCAAGTGTCGGGGCAGGGCGGCCCTGAAGCTTTCTTT
clone_size: once
j_call: TRBJ1-1
d_call: .
v_call: TRBV4-2

cdr3_aa: CASGPGQGRNQPQHF
cdr3_nt: TGTGCTAGCGGCCCCGGACAGGGGAGGAATCAGCCCCAGCATTTT
clone_size: .
j_call: TRBJ1-5
d_call: TRBD1
v_call: TRBV6-1

cdr3_aa: CASSLGNSYNEQLF
cdr3_nt: TGTGCTAGCAGCTTAGGGAACTCCTACAATGAGCAGTTATTC
clone_size: few
j_call: TRBJ2-1
d_call: .
v_call: TRBV11-3

cdr3_aa: CATSDHRDKETQYF
cdr3_nt: TGTGCCACCAGTGATCACCGGGACAAAGAGACCCAGTACTTC
clone_size: .
j_call: TRBJ2-5
d_call: .
v_call: TRBV24-1

cdr3_aa: CASSQEYRGGQPQHF
cdr3_nt: TGTGCCAGCAGCCAAGAATACAGGGGTGGGCAGCCCCAGCATTTT
clone_size: many
j_call: TRBJ1-5
d_call: TRBD1
v_call: TRBV4-2

cdr3_aa: CASSYQREYGYTF
cdr3_nt: TGTGCCAGCAGTTACCAACGGGAGTATGGCTACACCTTC
clone_size: many
j_call: TRBJ1-2
d_call: .
v_call: TRBV6-5

cdr3_aa: CASSLGPLAGNAGELFF
cdr3_nt: TGTGCCAGCAGCTTAGGCCCCTTAGCGGGAAATGCCGGGGAGCTGTTTTTT
clone_size: .
j_call: TRBJ2-2
d_call: TRBD2
v_call: TRBV11-2

cdr3_aa: CAIGSGLSGNTIYF
cdr3_nt: TGTGCCATCGGCAGCGGGCTTTCAGGAAACACCATATATTTT
clone_size: .
j_call: TRBJ1-3
d_call: .
v_call: TRBV10-3

cdr3_aa: CSAATLAGGKRADTQYF
cdr3_nt: TGCAGCGCCGCTACACTAGCGGGAGGGAAGAGAGCAGATACGCAGTATTTT
clone_size: .
j_call: TRBJ2-3
d_call: TRBD2
v_call: TRBV29-1

cdr3_aa: CASSQTSGASYNERFF
cdr3_nt: TGTGCCAGCAGCCAAACTAGCGGGGCCTCCTACAATGAGCGGTTCTTC
clone_size: .
j_call: TRBJ2-1
d_call: TRBD2
v_call: TRBV11-2

cdr3_aa: CASSGGTNLNSEQLF
cdr3_nt: TGTGCCAGCAGCGGCGGGACCAACCTAAACAGTGAGCAGTTATTC
clone_size: .
j_call: TRBJ2-1
d_call: .
v_call: TRBV11-1

cdr3_aa: CASSPSGTRIETQYF
cdr3_nt: TGCGCCAGCAGCCCCTCCGGGACTAGGATTGAGACCCAGTACTTC
clone_size: many
j_call: TRBJ2-5
d_call: TRBD2
v_call: TRBV4-3

cdr3_aa: CASSLAGQQYEQYF
cdr3_nt: TGCGCCAGCAGCTTGGCCGGACAGCAATACGAGCAGTACTTC
clone_size: few
j_call: TRBJ2-7
d_call: .
v_call: TRBV5-1

cdr3_aa: CASSREQAYGQYF
cdr3_nt: TGTGCCAGCAGCCGTGAGCAGGCCTACGGGCAGTACTTC
clone_size: .
j_call: TRBJ2-7
d_call: .
v_call: TRBV11-1

cdr3_aa: CARSRRPGTGAPTDTQYF
cdr3_nt: TGTGCCAGGAGCCGCCGACCCGGGACAGGGGCACCCACAGATACGCAGTATTTC
clone_size: .
j_call: TRBJ2-3
d_call: TRBD1
v_call: TRBV11-2

cdr3_aa: CASSQSGRLNTEAFF
cdr3_nt: TGCGCCAGCAGCCAAAGCGGACGGTTGAACACTGAAGCTTTCTTT
clone_size: .
j_call: TRBJ1-1
d_call: .
v_call: TRBV4-1

cdr3_aa: CASSGRRSDTQYF
cdr3_nt: TGTGCCAGCAGCGGGAGAAGGTCAGATACGCAGTATTTT
clone_size: .
j_call: TRBJ2-3
d_call: .
v_call: TRBV6-6

cdr3_aa: CASSEPGADEQFF
cdr3_nt: TGTGCCAGCAGTGAACCCGGGGCTGATGAGCAGTTCTTC
clone_size: many
j_call: TRBJ2-1
d_call: .
v_call: TRBV6-1

cdr3_aa: CASSLIVPGTGTAGANVLTF
cdr3_nt: TGCGCCAGCAGCCTGATCGTACCCGGGACAGGGACGGCTGGGGCCAACGTCCTGACTTTC
clone_size: .
j_call: TRBJ2-6
d_call: TRBD1
v_call: TRBV4-1

cdr3_aa: CASRPTSAQREETQYF
cdr3_nt: TGTGCCAGCAGGCCTACTAGCGCCCAAAGAGAAGAGACCCAGTACTTC
clone_size: .
j_call: TRBJ2-5
d_call: TRBD2
v_call: TRBV28

cdr3_aa: CASVLARDEQFF
cdr3_nt: TGTGCCAGCGTACTAGCCCGTGATGAGCAGTTCTTC
clone_size: .
j_call: TRBJ2-1
d_call: .
v_call: TRBV11-1

cdr3_aa: CATSLSGRARDTQYF
cdr3_nt: TGTGCTACCAGCTTAAGCGGGAGGGCCAGAGATACGCAGTATTTT
clone_size: .
j_call: TRBJ2-3
d_call: TRBD2
v_call: TRBV11-2

cdr3_aa: CASSLGQGGFGRYEQYF
cdr3_nt: TGTGCCAGCAGCCTCGGTCAGGGGGGGTTCGGTAGGTACGAGCAGTACTTC
clone_size: once
j_call: TRBJ2-7
d_call: .
v_call: TRBV12-3/TRBV12-4

cdr3_aa: CASRPNRGPYEQYF
cdr3_nt: TGCGCCAGCAGACCAAACAGGGGCCCTTACGAGCAGTACTTC
clone_size: .
j_call: TRBJ2-7
d_call: TRBD1
v_call: TRBV5-1